This is a list of T cell receptor beta chains from one sample in a study of control samples from healthy donors and cancer patients. The protocol was immunoSEQ multiplex PCR, while the TCRdb copy is restricted to in-frame clones and leaves out a portion. The sample lists 95,000 to 130,000 clones, more than 80% seen once, with 1.1% in the top ten. Sequencing used PBMCs. These receptors were obtained from a woman aged 45-65 years with colorectal cancer. Both conserved end residues are part of each CDR3. A D gene is named only where the DNA matches it firmly. Expanded clones are given a class, and other clones once, few, many or no size at all.

TRBJ2-1 - - TRBV7-3 TGTGCCAGCAGCTTATCGTGGGGGAATGAGCAGTTCTTC CASSLSWGNEQFF
TRBJ2-7 - TRBD1 TRBV2 TGTGCCAGCATATCGGACAGGGGGTCCTACGAGCAGTACTTC CASISDRGSYEQYF
TRBJ1-1 - - TRBV5-4 TGTGCCAGCAGCCCCAGAGGAGGGGGGTCGGGCACTGAAGCTTTCTTT CASSPRGGGSGTEAFF
TRBJ1-5 - TRBD1 TRBV6-5 TGTGCCAGCAGTTCCGGGACAGAAGATCAGCCCCAGCATTTT CASSSGTEDQPQHF
TRBJ2-1 - - TRBV3-1/TRBV3-2 TGTGCCAGCAGTCCAATCATGGGGAGGGGGCCCAATGAGCAGTTCTTC CASSPIMGRGPNEQFF
TRBJ1-2 - - TRBV2 TGTGCCAGCAGCATTTTCTATGGCTACACCTTC CASSIFYGYTF
TRBJ1-5 - TRBD1 TRBV28 TGTGCCAGCAGTACGACAGGGGCACTCAACAATCAGCCCCAGCATTTT CASSTTGALNNQPQHF
TRBJ2-7 - TRBD1 TRBV5-1 TGCGCCAGCAGCGGACAGGGGTACTACGAGCAGTACTTC CASSGQGYYEQYF
TRBJ1-6 - - TRBV10-3 TGTGCCATCAGTGAGTCGACCGGAGTACTAGGGAATTCACCCCTCCACTTT CAISESTGVLGNSPLHF
TRBJ1-1 once - TRBV6-5 TGTGCCAGCAGGCTACTACATGCCGAGGACACTGAAGCTTTCTTT CASRLLHAEDTEAFF